This note documents a single T cell receptor beta chain sequence. This sample was taken from a study of blood T cell repertoires in COVID-19. CDR3 size: 17 residues. CDR1 is MGHRA, CDR2 YSYEKL, per germline. Deletions cut 0 bases from V and 5 bases from J, with 19 bases between. Some clones are missing from TCRdb's copy, which holds only in-frame ones; the method was immunoSEQ multiplex PCR. The sample has fewer than 350,000 clones; about nine tenths are singletons. What was sequenced was peripheral blood. This clonotype was sampled from a man aged 35-49 years with active or convalescent COVID-19. The chain couples TRBV4-1 to TRBJ1-2, with a weak D call TRBD1 (5 bases). CDR3: CASSQDQTGLFQYGYTF. CDR3 nucleotide sequence: TGCGCCAGCAGCCAAGATCAAACGGGACTCTTCCAATATGGCTACACCTTC.